Each of the 4 T cell receptor beta chains below was sequenced from the same sample in a study of T cells in Graves' hyperthyroidism and ophthalmopathy. TCR beta CDR3 regions were amplified from RNA transcripts. During a first-round RT-PCR of the TCR CDR3, the HTBI primer set was used. TCRdb re-called the multiplex PCR reads with MiXCR, one entry per CDR3 protein. The top ten clones hold about half of a sample with around 490,000 distinct CDR3 sequences, 15% to 20% of them seen once. Sequences were obtained from blood. Every receptor here comes from a man in his forties or fifties with Graves' ophthalmopathy.

The chain employs TRBV12-5 and TRBJ1-1; the D is unclear. Germline V gives CDR1 LGHNT, CDR2 FRNRAP. The CDR3 runs 11 residues. Trimming took off 3 bases at V and 7 bases at J, with 6 bases between the two ends. CDR3 sequence reads: CASGFSFEAFF. The DNA of the CDR3 is TGTGCTAGTGGTTTCAGCTTTGAAGCTTTCTTT.

The V and J genes are TRBV14 and TRBJ2-1; D is undetermined. This CDR3 is built from 18 residues. CDR1 and CDR2 from the germline V gene are SGHDN and FVKESK. With 4 bases removed from V and 0 bases from J, the gap between germline ends came to 19 bases. The DNA of the CDR3 is TGTGCCAGCAGCCCCCCCCCCCGTTTGTCAGACTCCTACAATGAGCAGTTCTTC. It encodes CASSPPPRLSDSYNEQFF.

This clonotype has ten or more counts. This chain uses TRBV9 with TRBJ2-7; D is unclear. The CDR3 is made up of 16 amino acids. V lost 0 bases and J 3 bases, leaving 16 bases between the germline ends. Germline V gene data show CDR1 as SGDLS and CDR2 as YYNGEE. CDR3 residues: CASSVGGETSLYEQYF. CDR3 nucleotide sequence: TGTGCCAGCAGCGTAGGAGGAGAGACCTCCCTCTACGAGCAGTACTTC.

This clonotype was recorded many times. This chain connects TRBV3-1 to TRBJ1-1, with 9 nucleotides matching TRBD1. Germline-derived CDR1 and CDR2 are LGHDT and YNNKEL (reference sequence). The V gene end was trimmed by 3 bases and the J gene end by 2 bases; junction bases not matched to a gene: 4. This CDR3 is 15 amino acids long. CDR3 amino acids: CASSQGQGQNTEAFF. The CDR3 DNA reads TGTGCCAGCAGCCAGGGACAGGGCCAAAACACTGAAGCTTTCTTT.